The sequence of this T cell receptor (beta chain) was determined in a study of CD8 T cells in Susac syndrome. Background on the study: When blood was drawn, the patients with Susac syndrome were therapy-naive, on corticosteroids, or on intravenous immunoglobulin alone.

CD8+ and CD4+ T cells from blood underwent TCR beta sequencing. The authors negatively isolated CD8+ and CD4+ T cells and FACS-enriched TEMRA cells. The authors reverse transcribed roughly 0.5 to 1 ug RNA with random hexamers. The authors amplified TCR beta CDR3 across 54 Vbeta and 13 Jbeta using immunoSEQ multiplex PCR. TCRdb fed the immunoSEQ multiplex PCR reads into MiXCR, producing one record per CDR3 protein. The table includes around 100,000 distinct CDR3 sequences, 95% detected once. This TCR was recovered from a human donor with Susac syndrome. The source material was CD8+ T cells from PBMCs.

The CDR3 protein is CASSQSGQGVTEAFF. The CDR3 region has the DNA TGCGCCAGCAGCCAGAGTGGACAGGGGGTGACTGAAGCTTTCTTT. This sequence joins TRBV4-1 and TRBJ1-1; 10 positions agree with TRBD1. Trimming took 3 bases from V and 5 from J; bases not matched to a gene: 6. This CDR3 has 15 amino acids. Germline-derived CDR1 and CDR2 are MGHRA and YSYEKL.